The entry below describes one T cell receptor beta chain. The data were obtained in a study of cytotoxic CD8 clonotypes in ibrutinib-treated CLL. The method was immunoSEQ multiplex PCR; TCRdb's version includes in-frame clones alone and lacks a portion of them. The top ten clones hold around a quarter of a sample with approximately 140,000 clones, approximately 80% of them seen once. From germline, CDR1 is SGHRS and CDR2 YFSETQ. The CDR3 covers 14 residues. Trimming cost V 4 bases and J 1 base, with 11 bases left between them. Material: PBMCs, obtained after 12 months of ibrutinib treatment. The sequence came from a human donor with chronic lymphocytic leukemia. V and J are TRBV5-1 and TRBJ1-1; D ambiguous. CDR3: CASSIRSSNTEAFF. CDR3 sequence (DNA): TGCGCCAGCAGCATCAGGAGCTCGAACACTGAAGCTTTCTTT. Based on the CDR3 plus reference TRBV5-1 and TRBJ1-1, the full variable domain is KAGVTQTPRYLIKTRGQQVTLSCSPISGHRSVSWYQQTPGQGLQFLFEYFSETQRNKGNFPGRFSGRQFSNSRSEMNVSTLELGDSALYLCASSIRSSNTEAFFGQGTRLTVV.